This entry describes one T cell receptor (beta chain). Its specific antigen is unknown. There are no base qualities to consult, and no much larger clone falls within one base. Participants in the prospective study were aged roughly 18 to 100 years, lived in some 24 United States geographic areas, and enrolled through a virtual design. Cohort assignment in the prospective study relied on participant-reported clinical history from a screening survey and a study questionnaire. ImmuneRACE Cohort 3 recovered participants were defined by two consecutive negative NP/OP PCR tests, healthcare professional clearance, or symptom resolution. In the prospective study, whole blood, serum and a nasopharyngeal or oropharyngeal swab were collected from each participant by mobile phlebotomists. Over a roughly 2-month period, participants in the prospective study had the option of providing additional blood draws and questionnaires. Blood samples from the prospective study were shipped frozen or at room temperature prior to DNA extraction.

This sample stems from a study of blood T cell repertoires in COVID-19 (dated by TCRdb to 2020 to 2021). Regarding the complete study: The collaborator samples originated in the United States, Italy and Spain and spanned the acute and convalescent phases of COVID-19. The repertoires were released in a freely available public database meant as a resource for research on the immune response to SARS-CoV-2. The prospective study material was composed of cDNA or gDNA derived from T cells, B-cell-depleted T cells, or PBMCs. HLA class I and class II types, where available, came from metadata supplied by the sample provider rather than from assay-based typing. The dataset comprised deeply sampled blood TCRbeta repertoires from subjects exposed to, actively infected with, or recovered from COVID-19. The samples were drawn from two sources: the first 160 participants of the ongoing ImmuneRACE study, and fewer than 1,500 subjects contributed by 6 global collaborators. A de-identified subject ID, COVID-19 status, age in years and sex were almost always included in the sample metadata. Findings and caveats that apply to the study as a whole: The amount of clinical and demographic metadata varied by source and participant and was provided uncurated.

V and J are truncated by 5 bases and 1 base respectively, leaving an intervening sequence of 12 bases. Including cysteine and phenylalanine, the CDR3 has 15 amino acids. This entry keeps only the CDR3 DNA: 45 bases, framed from base 1. CDR1 and CDR2 (MNHEY, SVGAGI) derive from the germline V gene. The immunoSEQ Assay, a bias-controlled multiplex PCR, was used to amplify TCRbeta CDR3 regions from genomic DNA. The paper's processing steps were these. The number of nucleated cells in each sample was estimated from the amplification of reference gene primers within the assay. To quantify the absolute abundance of each unique TCRbeta CDR3 rearrangement, sequence reads were collapsed and filtered. For each sample, productive Simpson clonality was calculated as the square root of Simpson's diversity index across productive rearrangements. TCRdb limited this immuneACCESS table to in-frame rearrangements with V and J called. A share of clones is missing; checked studies link under half to unresolved V genes, and the rest is unexplained. That table supplies the V and J calls and clone size; D and trimming were determined from the DNA. This sample is represented by some 500,000 clones; around 87% of them were singletons. Approximately 1.8% of the sample goes to the ten largest clones.

Source material: PBMCs or T cells enriched from blood (not recorded which). Rearrangement joined TRBV6-5 to TRBJ1-5; the D gene is perhaps TRBD1, from 6 matching bases. The sequence was obtained from a woman in her thirties or forties who had recovered from COVID-19. This receptor has the CDR3 CASSPTGWSNQPQHF. The nucleotide sequence reads as follows: TGTGCCAGCAGTCCTACAGGGTGGAGCAATCAGCCCCAGCATTTT.